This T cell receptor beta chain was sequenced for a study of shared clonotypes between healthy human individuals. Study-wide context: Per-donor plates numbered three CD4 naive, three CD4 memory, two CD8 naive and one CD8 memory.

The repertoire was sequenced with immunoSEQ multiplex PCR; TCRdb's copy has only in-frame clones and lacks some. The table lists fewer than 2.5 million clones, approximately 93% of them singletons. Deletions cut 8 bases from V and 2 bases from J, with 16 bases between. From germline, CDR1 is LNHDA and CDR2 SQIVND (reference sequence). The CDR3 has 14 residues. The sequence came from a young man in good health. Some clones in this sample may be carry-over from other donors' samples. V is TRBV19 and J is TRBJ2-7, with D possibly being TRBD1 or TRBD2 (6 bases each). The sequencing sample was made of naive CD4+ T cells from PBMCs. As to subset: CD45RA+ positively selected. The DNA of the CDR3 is TGTGCCAGTGGATTAGGGGGGTCGCCCTACGAGCAGTACTTC. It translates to CASGLGGSPYEQYF.